A single sample gave rise to the 14 T cell receptor beta chains below, sequenced in a study of glioma-infiltrating T cells listed by TCRdb under 2016. This sample was sequenced with an Illumina MiSeq. TCR alpha and beta CDR3 regions were amplified with the iRepertoire nested amplicon-rescue multiplex PCR (arm-PCR) platform from RNA. TCRdb trimmed the raw reads at Q25, called clones with MiXCR and kept productive beta chains. One record per CDR3 amino acid sequence lists the most common genes and DNA. The sample table shows approximately 90,000 distinct CDR3 sequences, and 20% to 25% are seen once. The ten largest clones represent over 5% of the sample. The specimen sequenced was glioma tissue, nonneoplastic brain tissue, or PBMCs (not recorded which). These receptor sequences come from a human donor with low-grade glioma or glioblastoma, undergoing nonglioma brain surgery, or in good health (not recorded which).

In its sample, this clonotype was seen many times. The genes are TRBV6-1 and TRBJ2-7; TRBD2 matches at 9 bases. This CDR3 spans 15 amino acids. Germline CDR1 MNHNS, CDR2 SASEGT. J was trimmed by 4 bases and V by 5 bases; bases with no gene match: 9. The CDR3 nucleotides are TGTGCCAGCAGTCCCCCGCTAGCGGGAATTTACGAGCAGTACTTC. Amino acid sequence: CASSPPLAGIYEQYF.

This clonotype was counted a few times. This rearrangement joins TRBV6-1 to TRBJ2-2, with D perhaps being TRBD1 or TRBD2 (5 bases each). Looked up from germline, CDR1 is MNHNS and CDR2 is SASEGT. Deletions cut 5 bases from V and 3 bases from J, with 10 bases between. This CDR3 has 14 residues. The CDR3 protein is CASSWTLDTGELFF. CDR3 bases: TGTGCCAGCAGTTGGACACTAGACACCGGGGAGCTGTTTTTT.

This clonotype occurred a few times. A much larger clone lies one base from this, so it may be a read error. The chain combines TRBV18 with TRBJ2-1; 7 bases align to TRBD2. This CDR3 is built from 19 residues. V gave up 3 bases and J gave up 2 bases; unmatched junction bases: 16. From germline, CDR1 is KGHSH and CDR2 LQKENI. The CDR3 DNA sequence: TGTGCCAGCTCACCCTGGAGAAGCGGGACCCGAAGCCCCTACAATGAGCAGTTCTTC. This encodes CASSPWRSGTRSPYNEQFF.

Ten or more counts support this clonotype. The gene calls are TRBV6-6 and TRBJ2-1; 8 bases match TRBD1. V lost 2 bases to trimming and J lost 7 bases; unmatched junction nucleotides: 10. CDR3 length: 16 amino acids. The germline V gene encodes CDR1 MNHNY and CDR2 SVGAGI (reference sequence). Written as DNA, the CDR3 is TGTGCCAGCAGTTACGGACAGGGAGAAGCCACTAATGAGCAGTTCTTC. Protein: CASSYGQGEATNEQFF.

Many counts were recorded for this clonotype. The gene calls are TRBV10-2 and TRBJ2-5; a weak D match, TRBD2 (5 bases). Germline loops: CDR1 WSHSY, CDR2 SAAADI. V was pared by 8 bases and J by 2 bases, with 15 bases between. The CDR3 is 14 amino acids. The CDR3 loop is CASRGFSYQETQYF. In DNA, the CDR3 is TGCGCCAGCCGGGGTTTCAGCTATCAAGAGACCCAGTACTTC.

This clonotype has at least ten counts. Germline and junction disagree at one end, which may indicate a read error. The CDR3 nucleotides read TGCAGGGCTAAAGGGGCAGGGCCCGGTCACACTGAAGCTTTCTTT. Amino acids: CRAKGAGPGHTEAFF. The chain carries TRBV20-1 and TRBJ1-1; D is perhaps TRBD1 (5 bases). CDR1 is DFQATT, CDR2 SNEGSKA, per germline (reference sequence). CDR3 length: 15 residues.

Many counts were recorded for this clonotype. The rearrangement links TRBV6-6 to TRBJ2-2; D remains ambiguous. CDR3 length: 16 amino acids. V was clipped by 0 bases and J by 7 bases, with 15 bases between them. Germline CDR1 reads MNHNY; CDR2 reads SVGAGI (reference sequence). The CDR3 DNA follows: TGTGCCAGCAGTTACTCGAGGCCCAGCGTCATCGGGGAGCTGTTTTTT. Amino acid sequence: CASSYSRPSVIGELFF.

This clonotype was found many times. V gene TRBV6-1 combines with J gene TRBJ1-4; 7 nucleotides align to TRBD1. The CDR3 extends over 14 amino acids. V was pared by 3 bases and J by 4 bases, with 2 bases of the junction left unmatched. In germline, CDR1 is MNHNS, CDR2 SASEGT. CDR3 region: CASSEDRINEKLFF. The CDR3 DNA follows: TGTGCCAGCAGTGAGGACAGGATTAATGAAAAACTGTTTTTT.

Comments on this clonotype: Since a much larger clone is just one base distant, this may be a read error. This CDR3 reads CSVLIGLNTEAFF. DNA of the CDR3: TGCAGCGTTTTGATAGGCTTGAACACTGAAGCTTTCTTT. V usage is TRBV29-1 and J usage is TRBJ1-1; D is unclear. This CDR3 has 13 residues. With 5 bases removed from V and 0 bases from J, the gap between germline ends came to 10 bases. The V gene's germline CDR1 is SQVTM and CDR2 ANQGSEA. Looking up the rest from reference TRBV29-1 and TRBJ1-1 gives the full variable domain: SAVISQKPSRDICQRGTSLTIQCQVDSQVTMMFWYRQQPGQSLTLIATANQGSEATYESGFVIDKFPISRPNLTFSTLTVSNMSPEDSSIYLCSVLIGLNTEAFFGQGTRLTVV.

This clonotype was observed at least ten times. V usage is TRBV7-9 and J usage is TRBJ1-1; D gene ambiguous. CDR1 and CDR2 (germline): SEHNR, FQNEAQ (reference sequence). This CDR3 spans 15 amino acids. Trimming stripped 1 base from V and 1 base from J, with 10 bases between. In DNA, the CDR3 is TGTGCCAGCAGCTTAGTCGGGCACTCGAACACTGAAGCTTTCTTT. Its protein is CASSLVGHSNTEAFF. The variable domain in full, completed from reference TRBV7-9 and TRBJ1-1, reads DTGVSQNPRHKITKRGQNVTFRCDPISEHNRLYWYRQTLGQGPEFLTYFQNEAQLEKSRLLSDRFSAERPKGSFSTLEIQRTEQGDSAMYLCASSLVGHSNTEAFFGQGTRLTVV.

Many counts were recorded for this clonotype. V and J are TRBV27 and TRBJ2-5, with 10 bases identical to TRBD1. J lost 3 bases, V lost 3 bases, and 16 bases had no gene match. The CDR3 extends over 19 amino acids. The V gene's germline CDR1 is MNHEY and CDR2 SMNVEV (reference sequence). CDR3 sequence reads: CASSFLPTTPGTGEETQYF. The CDR3 nucleotides read TGTGCCAGCAGTTTCCTCCCGACTACTCCCGGGACAGGGGAAGAGACCCAGTACTTC.

A few counts support this clonotype. A much more abundant neighbour one base away suggests this may be a read error. This chain joins TRBV7-2 and TRBJ1-1; D remains unclear. CDR1 and CDR2 from the germline V gene are SGHTA and FQGNSA. The CDR3 runs 13 residues. The V end was cut by 0 bases, the J end by 0 bases, with 2 bases between. The chain's CDR3 is CASSLAMNTEAFF. DNA of the CDR3: TGTGCCAGCAGCTTAGCCATGAACACTGAAGCTTTCTTT.

This clonotype was observed at least ten times. The CDR3 nucleotides are TGCAGCGTTTCCTCTCAGACTAGAAAGGCCACGCAGTATTTT. Amino acids: CSVSSQTRKATQYF. The V call is TRBV29-1, the J call TRBJ2-3, with D tentatively TRBD2 (6 bases). V lost 5 bases and J lost 9, with 21 bases in between. CDR1 is SQVTM, CDR2 ANQGSEA, per germline. The CDR3 contains 14 residues.

This clonotype was detected many times. The J gene is TRBJ1-2, the V gene TRBV14; D unresolved. Germline CDR1 SGHDN, CDR2 FVKESK. The V end was cut by 4 bases, the J end by 10 bases, with 19 bases between. The CDR3 has 14 amino acids. CDR3 region: CASSLNKGRNYYTF. CDR3 DNA: TGTGCCAGCAGCCTCAACAAAGGGAGGAACTACTACACCTTC.